The T cell receptor beta chain described here comes from a study of blood T cell repertoires in COVID-19. Measured with immunoSEQ multiplex PCR; TCRdb has only the in-frame clones, and not every one. The data contain around 260,000 clones, approximately 92% of them singletons. Input material: peripheral blood. The source of this sequence is a person under 35 with COVID-19, enrolled during active disease.

The CDR3 DNA is TGTGCCAGCAGCCCCGATCCGGGGAGCTCCTACGAGCAGTACTTC. It encodes CASSPDPGSSYEQYF. The chain joins TRBV5-5 to TRBJ2-7; tentatively, D is TRBD2 (5 bases). The CDR3 is made up of 15 amino acids. V was pared by 4 bases and J by 0 bases, with 14 bases between. CDR1 and CDR2 (germline): SGHKS, YYEKEE (reference sequence).